Below, 18 T cell receptor beta chains from the same sample are listed, as sequenced in a study of OX40 agonist ivuxolimab in advanced cancers. Using immunoSEQ multiplex PCR, the repertoire was profiled, and TCRdb retains in-frame clones only, with some absent. The table includes approximately 75,000 clones, about 84% detected once. The material sequenced was CD4+ or CD8+ T cells sorted from blood, taken in a trial of the OX40 agonist ivuxolimab. The origin of the receptors is an adult with an advanced solid tumor such as melanoma, head and neck, liver or kidney cancer.

The V gene is TRBV28, the J gene TRBJ2-2; 15 bases align to TRBD2. The CDR3 sequence is 19 residues long. With 3 bases clipped from V and 0 bases from J, the junction kept 5 bases outside the gene matches. Germline CDR1 MDHEN, CDR2 SYDVKM. The CDR3 nucleotides read TGTGCCAGCAGTTTCACAGGGACTAGCGGGGGGCCGAACACCGGGGAGCTGTTTTTT. It codes for CASSFTGTSGGPNTGELFF.

This rearrangement joins TRBV6-4 to TRBJ2-7; D is tentatively TRBD1 or TRBD2 (6 bases each). The V and J ends lost 7 bases and 5 bases respectively, with 18 bases between them. Germline V gene data show CDR1 as MRHNA and CDR2 as SNTAGT. The CDR3 contains 14 residues. The CDR3 loop reads CASTLFGGGNEQYF. The CDR3 coding sequence is TGTGCCAGCACCTTATTCGGGGGCGGGAACGAGCAGTACTTC.

The V and J genes are TRBV5-1 and TRBJ2-5, with TRBD1 identical over 9 bases. CDR1 SGHRS and CDR2 YFSETQ come from the germline V gene. Trimming at V came to 5 bases and at J to 4 bases, leaving 9 bases not matched to a gene. The CDR3 runs to 15 residues. CDR3 nucleotide sequence: TGCGCCAGCAGTCCGGGACAGGGTTGGGGAGAGACCCAGTACTTC. Amino acid sequence: CASSPGQGWGETQYF.

V is TRBV5-6 and J is TRBJ1-1; 7 bases map to TRBD1. From germline, CDR1 is SGHDT and CDR2 YYEEEE. Germline trimming cut 4 bases from V and 0 bases from J; bases unmatched to any gene: 0. CDR3 length equals 13 residues. CDR3 amino acids: CASSRGLNTEAFF. As DNA, the CDR3 is TGTGCCAGCAGCAGGGGGCTGAACACTGAAGCTTTCTTT.

The chain has TRBV5-1 and TRBJ2-5; D is perhaps TRBD1 (6 bases). There are 13 residues in the CDR3. V was shortened by 5 bases and J by 2 bases, with 10 bases between the two germline ends. The germline V gene has CDR1 SGHRS and CDR2 YFSETQ. CDR3 loop: CASRQGTQETQYF. The CDR3 DNA is TGCGCCAGCAGACAGGGAACACAAGAGACCCAGTACTTC.

The gene calls are TRBV29-1 and TRBJ1-1; D gene unclear. Germline V gene data show CDR1 as SQVTM and CDR2 as ANQGSEA. This CDR3 is 12 amino acids long. The V end lost 2 bases, the J end lost 6 bases, and 10 bases lay between the germline ends. In nucleotides, the CDR3 is TGCAGCGTTGAACTCGCTAACCCTGAAGCTTTCTTT. Translating it yields CSVELANPEAFF. The whole variable domain, filled in from reference TRBV29-1 and TRBJ1-1, reads SAVISQKPSRDICQRGTSLTIQCQVDSQVTMMFWYRQQPGQSLTLIATANQGSEATYESGFVIDKFPISRPNLTFSTLTVSNMSPEDSSIYLCSVELANPEAFFGQGTRLTVV.

The chain combines TRBV27 with TRBJ2-2; 12 nucleotides line up with TRBD2. CDR1 and CDR2 from the germline V gene are MNHEY and SMNVEV (reference sequence). The J segment lost 5 bases and the V segment lost 4 bases, leaving 5 bases of the junction unmatched. The CDR3 runs to 16 residues. The CDR3 DNA sequence: TGTGCCAGCAGTTACAAGACTAGCGGGGGAACCGGGGAGCTGTTTTTT. Translated, it gives CASSYKTSGGTGELFF.

The V call is TRBV20-1, the J call TRBJ1-1, with unresolved D. The CDR3 contains 10 residues. From germline, CDR1 is DFQATT and CDR2 SNEGSKA (reference sequence). Trimming shortened V by 4 bases and J by 6 bases, and 6 bases separated the two germline ends. Here the CDR3 DNA reads TGCAGTGCTATTGTCGCTGAAGCTTTCTTT. Translating it yields CSAIVAEAFF.

A single count supports this clone. The genes are TRBV6-6 and TRBJ1-4; D is uncertain. The CDR3 length is 15 residues. Trimming pared 6 bases from V and 0 bases from J, leaving 11 bases between. CDR1 MNHNY and CDR2 SVGAGI come from the germline V gene (reference sequence). The CDR3 DNA reads TGTGCCAGCAGAAAAGGGCGTGCAACTAATGAAAAACTGTTTTTT. This gives the protein CASRKGRATNEKLFF.

The rearrangement links TRBV10-3 to TRBJ1-6; 7 bases line up with TRBD1. CDR1 and CDR2 from the germline V gene are ENHRY and SYGVKD. The J segment lost 7 bases and the V segment lost 9 bases, leaving 9 bases of the junction unmatched. This CDR3 has 14 amino acids. Written as DNA, the CDR3 is TGTGCCATTTCCGGGACAGCCCTAAATTCACCCCTCCACTTT. It encodes CAISGTALNSPLHF.

The V gene is TRBV6-6, the J gene TRBJ1-2; D is ambiguous. The CDR3 extends over 13 amino acids. The V end was cut by 4 bases, the J end by 3 bases, with 9 bases between. Germline-derived CDR1 and CDR2 are MNHNY and SVGAGI (reference sequence). CDR3 loop: CASSSSWDYGYTF. DNA for the CDR3: TGTGCCAGCAGTTCATCCTGGGACTATGGCTACACCTTC.

The CDR3 nucleotides read TGTGCCAGCAGCTTGGGAAGGACAGGAGTCGCCTACGAGCAGTACTTC. Translation: CASSLGRTGVAYEQYF. The chain has TRBV5-5 and TRBJ2-7; 7 nucleotides agree with TRBD1. V lost 0 bases to trimming and J lost 2 bases; unmatched junction nucleotides: 8. Germline V lookup: CDR1 SGHKS, CDR2 YYEKEE (reference sequence). The CDR3 is made up of 16 amino acids.

In its sample, this clone was seen once. The rearrangement links TRBV5-6 to TRBJ1-3; D is uncertain. The CDR3 consists of 16 residues. The V and J ends lost 2 bases and 0 bases respectively, with 12 bases between them. Germline V gene lookup returns CDR1 SGHDT and CDR2 YYEEEE. The CDR3 DNA reads TGTGCCAGCAGCTTCCGGGCGACCGACTCTGGAAACACCATATATTTT. Protein: CASSFRATDSGNTIYF.

In DNA form, the CDR3 reads TGTGCCAGCACGAACCTACAGGGTTATGGCTACACCTTC. This translates into CASTNLQGYGYTF. The rearrangement links TRBV6-5 to TRBJ1-2; the D gene is possibly TRBD1 (6 bases). This CDR3 has 13 amino acids. The ends were cut back, 7 bases at V and 5 bases at J, with 14 bases in the middle. Looked up from germline, CDR1 is MNHEY and CDR2 is SVGAGI.

This chain uses TRBV9 with TRBJ2-5; D may be TRBD1 or TRBD2 (5 bases each). This CDR3 is built from 14 residues. The germline V gene has CDR1 SGDLS and CDR2 YYNGEE. Trimming removed 0 bases at V and 4 bases at J, with 10 bases between. The CDR3: CASSVATRGETQYF. Written as DNA, the CDR3 is TGTGCCAGCAGCGTAGCGACGAGGGGAGAGACCCAGTACTTC.

A few counts support this clone. Germline and junction disagree at one end, which may indicate a read error. This chain uses TRBV7-7 with TRBJ2-7; 10 nucleotides agree with TRBD1. Per germline, CDR1 SSHAT and CDR2 FNYEAQ (reference sequence). The CDR3 contains 14 residues. The CDR3 region has the DNA TGTGCTAGCAGCCCCGGGACAGGGGAGTACGAGCAGTACTTC. Translating gives CASSPGTGEYEQYF.

The V and J genes are TRBV7-2 and TRBJ1-1, with 7 nucleotides matching TRBD1. The CDR3 length is 16 residues. V shed 1 base and J 4 bases; nucleotides not matched to a gene: 9. Germline V gives CDR1 SGHTA, CDR2 FQGNSA. CDR3 residues: CASSLGVLGGVTEAFF. The DNA of the CDR3 is TGTGCCAGCAGCTTAGGTGTTCTAGGGGGCGTCACTGAAGCTTTCTTT.

The gene calls are TRBV4-1 and TRBJ1-6; a weak D match, TRBD1 (5 bases). Germline V gene sequence: CDR1 MGHRA, CDR2 YSYEKL. The V gene lost 4 bases and the J gene lost 7 bases, with 8 bases spanning the gap. The CDR3 contains 13 residues. Here the CDR3 reads CASSRDRNSPLHF. CDR3 nucleotides: TGCGCCAGCAGCCGAGACAGAAATTCACCCCTCCACTTT.